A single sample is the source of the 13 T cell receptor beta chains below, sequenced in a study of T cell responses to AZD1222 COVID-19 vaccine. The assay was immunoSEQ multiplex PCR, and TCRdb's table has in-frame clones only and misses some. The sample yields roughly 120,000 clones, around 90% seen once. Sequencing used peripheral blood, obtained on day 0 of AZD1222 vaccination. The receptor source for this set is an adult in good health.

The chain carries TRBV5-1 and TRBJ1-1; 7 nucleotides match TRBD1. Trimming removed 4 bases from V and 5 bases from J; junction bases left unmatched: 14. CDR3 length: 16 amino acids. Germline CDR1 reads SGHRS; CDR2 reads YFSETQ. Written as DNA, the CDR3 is TGCGCCAGCAGCACCATACCAACAGGGGTGAGGACTGAAGCTTTCTTT. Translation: CASSTIPTGVRTEAFF.

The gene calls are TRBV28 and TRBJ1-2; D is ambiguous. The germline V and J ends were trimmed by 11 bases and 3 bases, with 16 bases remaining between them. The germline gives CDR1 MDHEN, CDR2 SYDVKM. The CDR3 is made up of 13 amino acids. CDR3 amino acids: CAVATPRYYGYTF. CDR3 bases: TGTGCCGTTGCAACCCCACGATACTATGGCTACACCTTC.

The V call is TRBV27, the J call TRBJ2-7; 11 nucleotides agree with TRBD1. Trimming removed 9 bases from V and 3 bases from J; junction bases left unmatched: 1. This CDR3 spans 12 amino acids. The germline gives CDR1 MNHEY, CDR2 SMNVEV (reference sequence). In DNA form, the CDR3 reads TGTGCCAGTGGGACAGGGGGCTACGAGCAGTACTTC. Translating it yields CASGTGGYEQYF.

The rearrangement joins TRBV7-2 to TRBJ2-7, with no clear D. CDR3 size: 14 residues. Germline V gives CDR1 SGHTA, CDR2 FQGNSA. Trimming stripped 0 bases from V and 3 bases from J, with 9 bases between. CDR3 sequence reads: CASSLANSNYEQYF. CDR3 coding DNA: TGTGCCAGCAGCTTAGCGAACTCGAACTACGAGCAGTACTTC.

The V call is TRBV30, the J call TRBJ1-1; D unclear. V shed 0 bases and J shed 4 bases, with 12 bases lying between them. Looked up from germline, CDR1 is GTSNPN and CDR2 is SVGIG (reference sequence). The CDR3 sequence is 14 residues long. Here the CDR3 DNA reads TGTGCCTGGAGTGTTGTGTTGTGGTCCACTGAAGCTTTCTTT. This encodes CAWSVVLWSTEAFF.

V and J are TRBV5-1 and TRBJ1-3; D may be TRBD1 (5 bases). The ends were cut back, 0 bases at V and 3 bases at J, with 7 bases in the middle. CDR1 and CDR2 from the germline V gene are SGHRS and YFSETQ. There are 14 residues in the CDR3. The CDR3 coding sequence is TGCGCCAGCAGCTTGGAGGGGTATGGAAACACCATATATTTT. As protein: CASSLEGYGNTIYF. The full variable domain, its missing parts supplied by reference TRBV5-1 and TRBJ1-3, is KAGVTQTPRYLIKTRGQQVTLSCSPISGHRSVSWYQQTPGQGLQFLFEYFSETQRNKGNFPGRFSGRQFSNSRSEMNVSTLELGDSALYLCASSLEGYGNTIYFGEGSWLTVV.

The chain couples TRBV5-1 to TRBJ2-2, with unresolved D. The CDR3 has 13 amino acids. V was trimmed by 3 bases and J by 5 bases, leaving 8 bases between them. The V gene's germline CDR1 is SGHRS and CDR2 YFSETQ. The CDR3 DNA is TGCGCCAGCAGCTCTATCTCGACCGGGGAGCTGTTTTTT. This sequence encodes CASSSISTGELFF. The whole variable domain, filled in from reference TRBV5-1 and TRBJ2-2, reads KAGVTQTPRYLIKTRGQQVTLSCSPISGHRSVSWYQQTPGQGLQFLFEYFSETQRNKGNFPGRFSGRQFSNSRSEMNVSTLELGDSALYLCASSSISTGELFFGEGSRLTVL.

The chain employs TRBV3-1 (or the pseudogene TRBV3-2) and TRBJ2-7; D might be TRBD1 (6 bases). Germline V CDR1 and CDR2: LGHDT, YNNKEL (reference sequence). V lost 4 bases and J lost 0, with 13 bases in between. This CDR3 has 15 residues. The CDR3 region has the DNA TGTGCCAGCAGCCGAGGTGGGGACATCTCCTACGAGCAGTACTTC. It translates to CASSRGGDISYEQYF.

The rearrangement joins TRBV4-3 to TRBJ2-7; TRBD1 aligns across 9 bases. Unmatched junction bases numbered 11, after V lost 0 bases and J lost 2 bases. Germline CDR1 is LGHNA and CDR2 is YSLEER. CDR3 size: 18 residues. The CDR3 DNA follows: TGCGCCAGCAGCCAAGATTCCGGGACAGGGCTGCCAGCCTACGAGCAGTACTTC. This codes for CASSQDSGTGLPAYEQYF.

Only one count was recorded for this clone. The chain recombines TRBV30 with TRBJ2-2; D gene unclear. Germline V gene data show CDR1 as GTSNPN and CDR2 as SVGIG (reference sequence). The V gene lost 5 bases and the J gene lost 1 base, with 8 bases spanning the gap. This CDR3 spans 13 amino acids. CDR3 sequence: CAWALGNTGELFF. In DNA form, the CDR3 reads TGTGCCTGGGCCTTAGGGAACACCGGGGAGCTGTTTTTT.

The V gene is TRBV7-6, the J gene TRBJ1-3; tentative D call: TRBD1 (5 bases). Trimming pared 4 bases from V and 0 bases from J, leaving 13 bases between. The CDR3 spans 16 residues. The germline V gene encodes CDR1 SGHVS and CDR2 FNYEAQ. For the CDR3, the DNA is TGTGCCAGCAGCTCCGTCACGGGGGGCTCTGGAAACACCATATATTTT. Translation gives CASSSVTGGSGNTIYF.

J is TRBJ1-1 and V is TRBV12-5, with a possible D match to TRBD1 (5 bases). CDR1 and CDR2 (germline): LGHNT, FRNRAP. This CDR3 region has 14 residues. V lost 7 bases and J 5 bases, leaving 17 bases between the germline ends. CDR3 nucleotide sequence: TGTGCTAGTGCCTTAGAGGTGGCAGGGACTGAAGCTTTCTTT. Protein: CASALEVAGTEAFF.

CDR3 in DNA: TGCAGCGTTGGACCGGTTGACGAGCAGTACTTC. It specifies CSVGPVDEQYF. The chain joins TRBV29-1 to TRBJ2-7, with D unclear. Germline CDR1 is SQVTM and CDR2 is ANQGSEA. V lost 4 bases and J lost 5, with 9 bases in between. The CDR3 runs 11 residues.